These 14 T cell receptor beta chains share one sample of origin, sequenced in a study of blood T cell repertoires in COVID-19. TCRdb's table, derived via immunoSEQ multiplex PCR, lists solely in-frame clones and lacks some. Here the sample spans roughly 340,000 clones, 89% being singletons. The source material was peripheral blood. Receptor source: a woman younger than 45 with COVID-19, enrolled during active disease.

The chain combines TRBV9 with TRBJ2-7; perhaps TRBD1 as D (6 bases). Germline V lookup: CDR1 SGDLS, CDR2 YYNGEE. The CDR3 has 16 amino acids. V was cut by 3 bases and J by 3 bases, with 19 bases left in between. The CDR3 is CASSALGHPALYEQYF. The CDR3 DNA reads TGTGCCAGCAGCGCCTTGGGACACCCAGCCCTCTACGAGCAGTACTTC.

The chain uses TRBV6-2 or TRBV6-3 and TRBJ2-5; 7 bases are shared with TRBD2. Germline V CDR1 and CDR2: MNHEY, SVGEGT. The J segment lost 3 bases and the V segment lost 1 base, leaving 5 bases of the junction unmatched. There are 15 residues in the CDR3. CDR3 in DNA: TGTGCCAGCAGTTACTTGCGGACTAGTAAAGAGACCCAGTACTTC. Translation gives CASSYLRTSKETQYF.

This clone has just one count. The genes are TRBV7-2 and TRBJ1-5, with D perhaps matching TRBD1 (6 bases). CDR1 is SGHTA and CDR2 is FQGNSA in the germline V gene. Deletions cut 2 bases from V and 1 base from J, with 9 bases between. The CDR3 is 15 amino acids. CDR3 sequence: CASSLMTGSNQPQHF. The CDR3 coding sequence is TGTGCCAGCAGCTTAATGACAGGAAGCAATCAGCCCCAGCATTTT.

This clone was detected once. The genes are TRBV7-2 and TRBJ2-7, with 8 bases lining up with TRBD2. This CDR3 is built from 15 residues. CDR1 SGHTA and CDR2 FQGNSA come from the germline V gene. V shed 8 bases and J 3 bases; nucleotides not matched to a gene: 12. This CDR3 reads CASSPSGTRGYEQYF. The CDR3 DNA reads TGTGCCAGCTCTCCCTCCGGGACTAGGGGCTACGAGCAGTACTTC.

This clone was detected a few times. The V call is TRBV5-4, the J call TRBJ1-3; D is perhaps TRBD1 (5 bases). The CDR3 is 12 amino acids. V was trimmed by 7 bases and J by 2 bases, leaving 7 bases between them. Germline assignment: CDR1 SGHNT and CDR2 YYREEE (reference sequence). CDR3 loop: CASWGAGNTIYF. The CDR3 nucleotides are TGTGCCAGCTGGGGGGCTGGAAACACCATATATTTT.

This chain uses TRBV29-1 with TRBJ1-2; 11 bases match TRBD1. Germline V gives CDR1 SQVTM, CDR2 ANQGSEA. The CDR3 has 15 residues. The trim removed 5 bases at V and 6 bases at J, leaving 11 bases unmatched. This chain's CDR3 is CSVRCKDRGQDGYTF. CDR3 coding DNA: TGCAGCGTTCGGTGTAAGGACAGGGGGCAAGATGGCTACACCTTC.

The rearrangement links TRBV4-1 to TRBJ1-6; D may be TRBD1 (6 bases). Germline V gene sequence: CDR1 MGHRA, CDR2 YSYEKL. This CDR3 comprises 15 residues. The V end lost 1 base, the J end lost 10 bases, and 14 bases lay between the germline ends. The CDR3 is CASSQGQQGKSPLHF. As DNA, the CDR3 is TGCGCCAGCAGCCAAGGCCAACAGGGTAAATCACCCCTCCACTTT.

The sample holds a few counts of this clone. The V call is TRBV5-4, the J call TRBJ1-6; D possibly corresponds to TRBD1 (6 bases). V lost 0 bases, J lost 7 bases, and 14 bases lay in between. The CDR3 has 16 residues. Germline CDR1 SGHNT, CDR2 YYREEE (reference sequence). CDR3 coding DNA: TGTGCCAGCAGCTTGGATCAGCCAGGGGCCAATTCACCCCTCCACTTT. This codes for CASSLDQPGANSPLHF.

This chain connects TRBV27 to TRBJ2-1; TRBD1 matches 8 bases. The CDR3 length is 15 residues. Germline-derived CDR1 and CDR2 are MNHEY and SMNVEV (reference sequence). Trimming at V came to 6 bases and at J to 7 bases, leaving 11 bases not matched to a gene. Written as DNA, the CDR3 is TGTGCCAGCAGCGTATGGACAGGGAGAGGGAATGAGCAGTTCTTC. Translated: CASSVWTGRGNEQFF.

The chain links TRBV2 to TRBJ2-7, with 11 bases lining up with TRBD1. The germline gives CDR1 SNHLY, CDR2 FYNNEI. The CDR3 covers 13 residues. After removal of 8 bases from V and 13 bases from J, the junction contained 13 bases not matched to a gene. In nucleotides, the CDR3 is TGTGCCAGCGGAGGGGACAGGACAGGGGGCCTCTACGTC. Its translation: CASGGDRTGGLYV.

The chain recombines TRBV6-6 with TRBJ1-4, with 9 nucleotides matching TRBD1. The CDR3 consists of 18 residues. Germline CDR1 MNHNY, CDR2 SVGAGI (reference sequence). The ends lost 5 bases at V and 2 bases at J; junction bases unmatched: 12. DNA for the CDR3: TGTGCCAGCAGTCCTCCGGGACAGGGATTGGGGACTAATGAAAAACTGTTTTTT. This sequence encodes CASSPPGQGLGTNEKLFF.

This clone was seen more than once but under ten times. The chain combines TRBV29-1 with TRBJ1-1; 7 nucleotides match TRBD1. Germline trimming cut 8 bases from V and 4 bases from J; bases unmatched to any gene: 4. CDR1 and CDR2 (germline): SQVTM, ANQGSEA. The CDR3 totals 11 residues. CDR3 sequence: CSWGTATEAFF. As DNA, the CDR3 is TGCAGCTGGGGGACAGCCACTGAAGCTTTCTTT.

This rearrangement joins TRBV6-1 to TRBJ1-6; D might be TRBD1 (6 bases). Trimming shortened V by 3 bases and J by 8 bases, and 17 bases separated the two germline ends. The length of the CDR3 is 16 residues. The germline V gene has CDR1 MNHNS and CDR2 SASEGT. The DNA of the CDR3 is TGTGCCAGCAGTGAGGGAGGGAGGGGGAGGGATTCACCCCTCCACTTT. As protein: CASSEGGRGRDSPLHF.

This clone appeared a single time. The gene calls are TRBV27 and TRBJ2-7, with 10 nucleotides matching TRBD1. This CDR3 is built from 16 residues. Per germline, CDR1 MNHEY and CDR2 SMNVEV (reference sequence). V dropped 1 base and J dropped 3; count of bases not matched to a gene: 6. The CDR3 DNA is TGTGCCAGCAGTTTATACCTGGGGACAGGGGACTACGAGCAGTACTTC. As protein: CASSLYLGTGDYEQYF.